This T cell receptor beta chain originates from a study of T cells in localized non-small cell lung cancer. Study-wide results and caveats: Median approximately 50 top-100 tumor clones were shared with paired adjacent lung. There was an association of higher blood T cell density with longer overall survival. Sequencing was restricted to one tumor region; therefore, heterogeneity remains possible.

Of note for this clone: The antigen is unknown.

CDR1 is SGHTA, CDR2 FQGNSA, per germline. V gave up 4 bases and J gave up 3 bases, with 7 bases separating them. The CDR3 contains 12 residues. Libraries were prepared by immunoSEQ multiplex PCR; TCRdb keeps only in-frame clonotypes and omits some of them. The sample lists about 74,000 clones, approximately 84% occurring once. The starting material was peripheral blood, obtained before any cancer treatment. The source of this sequence is a female donor over 55 with stage I lung adenocarcinoma. The gene calls are TRBV7-2 and TRBJ2-7; tentative D call: TRBD2 (5 bases). Here the CDR3 reads CASSSRDYEQYF. Here the CDR3 DNA reads TGTGCCAGCAGCTCACGGGACTACGAGCAGTACTTC.